A selection of T cell receptor beta chains follows, all from one sample in a study of T cell responses to AZD1222 COVID-19 vaccine. TCRdb keeps only in-frame clones here, not all; method: immunoSEQ multiplex PCR. The sample lists 150,000 to 200,000 clones, about 90% seen once, with 1% to 1.4% in the top ten. The sequencing here drew on peripheral blood, taken 28 days after the second AZD1222 dose. The source is an adult who received the AZD1222 COVID-19 vaccine. CDR3s leave out the opening cysteine and the closing phenylalanine or tryptophan.

j_call,v_call,cdr3_aa
TRBJ1-1,TRBV6-2/TRBV6-3,ASSYRAEGDEAF
TRBJ1-1,TRBV10-3,AISPGHLNTEAF
TRBJ1-6,TRBV5-4,ASSLRTGDNSPLH
TRBJ1-1,TRBV6-5,ASSYQGAPAEAF
TRBJ1-5,TRBV4-1,ASSQDRDRDNQPQH
TRBJ1-3,TRBV7-9,ASSSSYWDTNGNTIY
TRBJ1-2,TRBV3-1/TRBV3-2,ASSQPRLGGYT
TRBJ1-2,TRBV21-1,ASSKGVGPNYGYT
TRBJ1-3,TRBV5-4,ASSLGGVTGNTIY
TRBJ2-7,TRBV7-9,ASRGDSLYEQY
TRBJ1-5,TRBV6-1,ASSEGTGQNQPQH
TRBJ2-7,TRBV4-1,ASSRSLGDYEQY
TRBJ2-2,TRBV3-1/TRBV3-2,ASSSGGTGELF
TRBJ2-4,TRBV5-6,ASSQDPTGINIQY
TRBJ2-1,TRBV4-1,ASSLTGALNEQF
TRBJ2-4,TRBV20-1,SASRASGGAGGNIQY
TRBJ1-1,TRBV19,ASRGTLRNTEAF
TRBJ1-2,TRBV10-3,AISDPTEGPFYGYT
TRBJ2-1,TRBV5-1,ASSPQAGASHNEQF
TRBJ1-6,TRBV10-3,AITEDRNNSPLH
TRBJ2-3,TRBV5-1,ASSASGGSREGTQY
TRBJ2-5,TRBV11-2,ASSLGWGRGETQY
TRBJ1-1,TRBV30,AWSEIRDKAF
TRBJ1-1,TRBV5-1,ASSLVPRTAGNTEAF
TRBJ1-3,TRBV6-6,ASSYRSSGNTIY
TRBJ1-2,TRBV19,AAGGQATNYGYT
TRBJ2-1,TRBV5-1,ASSFGGSSYNEQF
TRBJ1-4,TRBV19,ASSIASGGLEKLF
TRBJ1-4,TRBV19,ASSQAFATNEKLF
TRBJ1-1,TRBV6-5,ASSYSRFSATEAF
TRBJ1-1,TRBV30,AWRTGHDTEAF
TRBJ2-1,TRBV18,ASSPPKGALSSYNEQF
TRBJ1-5,TRBV10-3,AISEFRVSNQPQH
TRBJ2-7,TRBV11-2,ASSSSSGGSYEQY
TRBJ2-2,TRBV9,ASSARDRPIGELF
TRBJ2-2,TRBV5-1,ASSLGPEGTGELF
TRBJ1-5,TRBV6-2/TRBV6-3,ASSYTKRISGFQPQH
TRBJ2-5,TRBV19,ASSNPLGRGGPAETQY
TRBJ1-1,TRBV7-9,ASSLNQGASGAF
TRBJ1-5,TRBV30,AWSVGANQPQH
TRBJ1-2,TRBV5-1,ASSDVTGSYGYT
TRBJ2-6,TRBV5-5,ASNPMAGGGGANVLT